This T cell receptor beta chain was recorded in a study of blood T cell repertoires in COVID-19. Per the original methods: For nucleated cells, counts were estimated from reference gene primer amplification. Sequencing used immunoSEQ multiplex PCR; TCRdb keeps in-frame clones, though not all of them. That table gives V, J and clone size, and the DNA gave D and trimming. The sample shows around 230,000 clones, roughly 87% of them seen only once. The CDR3 has 16 amino acids. Germline V CDR1 and CDR2: MNHEY, SVGAGI. Trimming took 6 bases from V and 0 from J, leaving 14 bases between them. Source material: peripheral blood. The gene calls are TRBV6-5 and TRBJ2-2; the D gene is possibly TRBD1 (6 bases). This receptor was identified in a man aged 55 to 70 who had recovered from COVID-19. The CDR3 DNA reads as TGTGCCAGCAGCTACGATTGGGGGCCGAACACCGGGGAGCTGTTTTTT. Amino acids: CASSYDWGPNTGELFF.